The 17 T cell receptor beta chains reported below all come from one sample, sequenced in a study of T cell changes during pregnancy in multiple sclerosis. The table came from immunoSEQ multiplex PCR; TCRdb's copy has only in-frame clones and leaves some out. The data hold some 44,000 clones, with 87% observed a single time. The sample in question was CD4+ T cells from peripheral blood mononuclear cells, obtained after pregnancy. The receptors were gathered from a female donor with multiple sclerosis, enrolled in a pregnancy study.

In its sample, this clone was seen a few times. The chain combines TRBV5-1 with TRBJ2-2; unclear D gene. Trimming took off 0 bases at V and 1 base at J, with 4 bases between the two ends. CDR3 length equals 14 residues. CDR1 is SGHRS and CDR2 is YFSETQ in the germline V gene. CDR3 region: CASSLGQNTGELFF. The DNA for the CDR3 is TGCGCCAGCAGCTTGGGACAGAACACCGGGGAGCTGTTTTTT. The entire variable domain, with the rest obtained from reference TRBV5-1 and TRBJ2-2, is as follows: KAGVTQTPRYLIKTRGQQVTLSCSPISGHRSVSWYQQTPGQGLQFLFEYFSETQRNKGNFPGRFSGRQFSNSRSEMNVSTLELGDSALYLCASSLGQNTGELFFGEGSRLTVL.

The CDR3 sequence is CASSLFAGGDTEAFF. The CDR3 nucleotides read TGTGCCAGCAGCTTATTCGCGGGTGGGGACACTGAAGCTTTCTTT. The gene calls are TRBV7-3 and TRBJ1-1; unclear D gene. The germline V gene encodes CDR1 SGHTA and CDR2 FQGTGA. Trimming removed 2 bases at V and 3 bases at J, with 13 bases between. The CDR3 spans 15 residues.

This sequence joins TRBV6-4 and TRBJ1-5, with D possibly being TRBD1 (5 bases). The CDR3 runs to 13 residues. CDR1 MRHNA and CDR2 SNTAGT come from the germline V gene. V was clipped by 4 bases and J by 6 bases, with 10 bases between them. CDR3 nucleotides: TGTGCCAGCAGTGTGACAGCTTCTCAGCCCCAGCATTTT. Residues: CASSVTASQPQHF.

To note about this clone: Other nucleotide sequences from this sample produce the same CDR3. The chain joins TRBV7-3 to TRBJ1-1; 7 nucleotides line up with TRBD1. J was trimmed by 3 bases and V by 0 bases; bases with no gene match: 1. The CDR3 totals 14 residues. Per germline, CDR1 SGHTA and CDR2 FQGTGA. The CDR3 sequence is CASSLTGTDTEAFF. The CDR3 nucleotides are TGTGCCAGCAGCTTAACGGGGACAGACACTGAAGCTTTCTTT.

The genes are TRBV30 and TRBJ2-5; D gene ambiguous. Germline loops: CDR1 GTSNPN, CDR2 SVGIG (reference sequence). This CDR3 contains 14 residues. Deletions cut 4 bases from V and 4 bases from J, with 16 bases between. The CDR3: CAWNRLGSGETQYF. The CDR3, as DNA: TGTGCCTGGAATAGACTCGGTTCGGGAGAGACCCAGTACTTC.

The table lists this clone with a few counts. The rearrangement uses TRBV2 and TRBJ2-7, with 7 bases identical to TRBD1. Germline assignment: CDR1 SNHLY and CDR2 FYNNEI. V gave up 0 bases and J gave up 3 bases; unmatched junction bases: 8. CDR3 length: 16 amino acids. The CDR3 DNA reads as TGTGCCAGCAGTGAAGCCCCACGTACAGGGGACTACGAGCAGTACTTC. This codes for CASSEAPRTGDYEQYF.

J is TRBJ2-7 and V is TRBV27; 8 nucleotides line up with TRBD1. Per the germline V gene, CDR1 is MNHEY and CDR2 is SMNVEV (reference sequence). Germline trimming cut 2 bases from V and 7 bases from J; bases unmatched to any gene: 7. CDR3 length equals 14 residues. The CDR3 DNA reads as TGTGCCAGCAGTTTACAGCAGGGGGCAGGGGAGCAGTACTTC. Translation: CASSLQQGAGEQYF.

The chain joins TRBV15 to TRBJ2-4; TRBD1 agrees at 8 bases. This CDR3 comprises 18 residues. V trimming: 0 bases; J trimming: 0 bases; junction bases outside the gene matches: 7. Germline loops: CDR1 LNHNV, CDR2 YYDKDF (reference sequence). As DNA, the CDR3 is TGTGCCACCAGCAGAGATCGGGGGACAGGTGGAGCCAAAAACATTCAGTACTTC. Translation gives CATSRDRGTGGAKNIQYF.

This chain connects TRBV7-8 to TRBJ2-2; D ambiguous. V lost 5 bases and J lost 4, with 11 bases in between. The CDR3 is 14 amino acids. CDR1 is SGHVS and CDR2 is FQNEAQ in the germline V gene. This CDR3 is CASSTRKSTGELFF. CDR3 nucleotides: TGTGCCAGCAGCACGCGGAAGAGCACCGGGGAGCTGTTTTTT.

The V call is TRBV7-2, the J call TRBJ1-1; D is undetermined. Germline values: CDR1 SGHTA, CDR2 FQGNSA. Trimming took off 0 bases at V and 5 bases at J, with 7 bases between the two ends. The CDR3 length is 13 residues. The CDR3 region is CASSLARGTEAFF. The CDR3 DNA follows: TGTGCCAGCAGCTTAGCCCGAGGTACTGAAGCTTTCTTT.

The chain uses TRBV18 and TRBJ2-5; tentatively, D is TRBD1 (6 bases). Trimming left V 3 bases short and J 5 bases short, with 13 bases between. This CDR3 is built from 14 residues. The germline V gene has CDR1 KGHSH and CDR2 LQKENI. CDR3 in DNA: TGTGCCAGCTCACCGCAGGGGAGAGGGGAGACCCAGTACTTC. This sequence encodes CASSPQGRGETQYF. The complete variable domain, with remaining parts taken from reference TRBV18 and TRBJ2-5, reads NAGVMQNPRHLVRRRGQEARLRCSPMKGHSHVYWYRQLPEEGLKFMVYLQKENIIDESGMPKERFSAEFPKEGPSILRIQQVVRGDSAAYFCASSPQGRGETQYFGPGTRLLVL.

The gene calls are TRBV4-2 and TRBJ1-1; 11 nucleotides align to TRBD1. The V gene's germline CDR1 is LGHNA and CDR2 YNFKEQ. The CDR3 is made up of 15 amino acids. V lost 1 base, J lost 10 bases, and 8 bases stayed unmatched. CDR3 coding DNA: TGTGCCAGCAGCCAAGTGGGACAGGGGGGTTTGGGAGCTTTCTTT. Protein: CASSQVGQGGLGAFF.

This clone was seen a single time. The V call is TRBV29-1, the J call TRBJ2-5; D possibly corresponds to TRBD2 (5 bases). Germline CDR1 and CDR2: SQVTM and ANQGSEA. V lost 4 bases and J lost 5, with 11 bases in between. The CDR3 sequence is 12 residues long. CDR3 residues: CSVGAAGETQYF. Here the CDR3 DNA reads TGCAGCGTTGGAGCGGCCGGCGAGACCCAGTACTTC.

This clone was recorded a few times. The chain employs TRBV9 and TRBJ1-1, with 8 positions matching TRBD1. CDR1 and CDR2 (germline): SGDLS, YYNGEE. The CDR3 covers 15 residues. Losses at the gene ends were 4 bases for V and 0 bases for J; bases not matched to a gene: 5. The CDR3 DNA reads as TGTGCCAGCAGCCCCCGGGGACAGGTGAACACTGAAGCTTTCTTT. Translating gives CASSPRGQVNTEAFF. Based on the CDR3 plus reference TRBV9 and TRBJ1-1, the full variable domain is DSGVTQTPKHLITATGQRVTLRCSPRSGDLSVYWYQQSLDQGLQFLIQYYNGEERAKGNILERFSAQQFPDLHSELNLSSLELGDSALYFCASSPRGQVNTEAFFGQGTRLTVV.

The CDR3 is CASSLWAGVETEAFF. DNA for the CDR3: TGTGCCAGCAGTTTATGGGCAGGGGTGGAAACTGAAGCTTTCTTT. The chain couples TRBV27 to TRBJ1-1; D is perhaps TRBD1 (6 bases). This CDR3 comprises 15 residues. CDR1 is MNHEY, CDR2 SMNVEV, per germline (reference sequence). Trimming shortened V by 1 base and J by 5 bases, and 14 bases separated the two germline ends.

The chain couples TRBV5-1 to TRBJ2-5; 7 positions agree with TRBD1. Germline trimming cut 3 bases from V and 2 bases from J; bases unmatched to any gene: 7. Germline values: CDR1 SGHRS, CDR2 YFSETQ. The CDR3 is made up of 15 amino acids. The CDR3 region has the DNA TGCGCCAGCAGCTCGCTGGGGACAGTACAAGAGACCCAGTACTTC. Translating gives CASSSLGTVQETQYF.

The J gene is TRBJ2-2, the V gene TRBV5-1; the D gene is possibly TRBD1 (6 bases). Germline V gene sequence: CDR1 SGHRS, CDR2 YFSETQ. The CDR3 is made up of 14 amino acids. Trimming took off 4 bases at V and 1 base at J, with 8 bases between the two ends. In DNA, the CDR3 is TGCGCCAGCAGCCCGGGACAGAACACCGGGGAGCTGTTTTTT. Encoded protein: CASSPGQNTGELFF.